Presented here are 23 T cell receptor beta chains from one specimen sequenced in a study of blood T cells in healthy people across ages. For the second PCR, which ran for roughly 6 to 12 cycles, a sample-barcoded 5' primer and a J-beta primer mix were used. MiXCR, run by TCRdb on the 5' RACE reads, gives a single entry per CDR3 protein. This table has more than 1,400,000 distinct CDR3 sequences, 42% appearing once. What was sequenced was blood. The origin of the receptors is a woman aged 18-29 years in good health.

As for this clonotype: The junction departs from the called germline gene at one end, perhaps through a read error. The gene calls are TRBV2 and TRBJ2-7; D may match TRBD1 or TRBD2 (5 bases each). Germline V CDR1 and CDR2: SNHLY, FYNNEI. The CDR3 has 12 amino acids. CDR3 nucleotide sequence: TGTTCCAGCAGTGGTTGGGGACCCGAGCAGTACTTC. Its protein product is CSSSGWGPEQYF.

As for this clonotype: Just one base apart from a much larger clone, this may be a read error. The V call is TRBV3-1, the J call TRBJ2-7; a weak D match, TRBD2 (6 bases). V was clipped by 2 bases and J by 3 bases, with 8 bases between them. The CDR3 consists of 13 residues. Germline V gene data show CDR1 as LGHDT and CDR2 as YNNKEL (reference sequence). The CDR3 loop reads CASSQKTSYEQYF. The CDR3, as DNA: TGTGCCAGCAGCCAAAAGACTAGCTACGAGCAGTACTTC.

Regarding this clonotype: A junction boundary mismatches the germline segment, possibly from a read error. This chain connects TRBV6-1 to TRBJ2-7; 7 bases match TRBD1. CDR1 is MNHNS and CDR2 is SASEGT in the germline V gene. The CDR3 has 15 residues. CDR3 region: CASSEEGAIAYVQYF. For the CDR3, the DNA is TGTGCCAGCAGTGAAGAGGGGGCGATCGCCTACGTGCAGTACTTC.

As for this clonotype: This may stem from a read error, because a much larger clone lies one nucleotide away. The chain is built from TRBV20-1 and TRBJ2-7; D is uncertain. From germline, CDR1 is DFQATT and CDR2 SNEGSKA (reference sequence). This CDR3 is built from 11 residues. Trimming took off 0 bases at V and 5 bases at J, with 5 bases between the two ends. CDR3 amino acids: CSAREDDEQYF. CDR3 nucleotide sequence: TGCAGTGCTAGAGAGGACGACGAGCAGTACTTC.

The chain links TRBV20-1 to TRBJ1-6; 7 positions match TRBD1. Unmatched junction bases numbered 11, after V lost 6 bases and J lost 0 bases. Germline lookup yields CDR1 DFQATT and CDR2 SNEGSKA (reference sequence). CDR3 length: 17 amino acids. CDR3 residues: CSAQKSRDSSYNSPLHF. Here the CDR3 DNA reads TGCAGTGCACAGAAATCCCGGGACAGCTCCTATAATTCACCCCTCCACTTT.

The V gene is TRBV6-6, the J gene TRBJ2-1; 8 bases line up with TRBD2. The V segment lost 2 bases and the J segment 7 bases; nucleotides outside the gene matches: 10. This CDR3 region has 16 residues. Looked up from germline, CDR1 is MNHNY and CDR2 is SVGAGI (reference sequence). CDR3 sequence reads: CASSYLIGGGWNEQFF. The CDR3 nucleotides are TGTGCCAGCAGTTACCTCATCGGGGGGGGTTGGAATGAGCAGTTCTTC.

This chain joins TRBV15 and TRBJ2-3; D remains unclear. The CDR3 is 12 amino acids. V was clipped by 6 bases and J by 2 bases, with 6 bases between them. Germline V gene data show CDR1 as LNHNV and CDR2 as YYDKDF (reference sequence). The CDR3 DNA sequence: TGTGCCACCAGACTAACCACAGATACGCAGTATTTT. This codes for CATRLTTDTQYF. Variable domain in full (rest from reference TRBV15 and TRBJ2-3): DAMVIQNPRYQVTQFGKPVTLSCSQTLNHNVMYWYQQKSSQAPKLLFHYYDKDFNNEADTPDNFQSRRPNTSFCFLDIRSPGLGDTAMYLCATRLTTDTQYFGPGTRLTVL.

This clonotype was observed a few times. This chain joins TRBV7-9 and TRBJ2-7; 10 bases are shared with TRBD1. V dropped 8 bases and J dropped 2; count of bases not matched to a gene: 9. Germline CDR1 and CDR2: SEHNR and FQNEAQ (reference sequence). This CDR3 region has 15 residues. This CDR3 reads CASSIGTGVTYEQYF. In DNA form, the CDR3 reads TGTGCCAGCTCGATCGGGACAGGGGTAACCTACGAGCAGTACTTC. Based on the CDR3 plus reference TRBV7-9 and TRBJ2-7, the full variable domain is DTGVSQNPRHKITKRGQNVTFRCDPISEHNRLYWYRQTLGQGPEFLTYFQNEAQLEKSRLLSDRFSAERPKGSFSTLEIQRTEQGDSAMYLCASSIGTGVTYEQYFGPGTRLTVT.

The chain employs TRBV5-6 and TRBJ1-2, with unresolved D. The CDR3 has 13 residues. Trimming took off 0 bases at V and 8 bases at J, with 11 bases between the two ends. Germline V gives CDR1 SGHDT, CDR2 YYEEEE. The chain's CDR3 is CASSLEDVSGYTF. The CDR3 DNA reads as TGTGCCAGCAGCTTGGAGGACGTGTCCGGCTACACCTTC. The whole variable domain, remainder taken from reference TRBV5-6 and TRBJ1-2, is DAGVTQSPTHLIKTRGQQVTLRCSPKSGHDTVSWYQQALGQGPQFIFQYYEEEERQRGNFPDRFSGHQFPNYSSELNVNALLLGDSALYLCASSLEDVSGYTFGSGTRLTVV.

A word on this clonotype: One junction end does not reproduce the germline sequence, and a read error may be involved. The V call is TRBV7-2, the J call TRBJ2-1; 8 nucleotides line up with TRBD1. From germline, CDR1 is SGHTA and CDR2 FQGNSA. The CDR3 length is 15 residues. The CDR3 DNA reads as TGTGCAAGCAGCTTAGGTAGGACAGGGACCTACGAGCAGTTCTTC. Its protein is CASSLGRTGTYEQFF.

This sequence joins TRBV4-1 and TRBJ2-1; 11 nucleotides agree with TRBD2. After removal of 0 bases from V and 4 bases from J, the junction contained 2 bases not matched to a gene. Germline CDR1 MGHRA, CDR2 YSYEKL. The CDR3 spans 16 residues. CDR3 nucleotide sequence: TGCGCCAGCAGCCAAGATGCTAGCGGGAGGTACAATGAGCAGTTCTTC. Translation: CASSQDASGRYNEQFF.

This rearrangement joins TRBV6-2 or TRBV6-3 to TRBJ1-2, with a tentative D call TRBD1 (5 bases). Germline loops: CDR1 MNHEY, CDR2 SVGEGT. The CDR3 length is 13 residues. The V gene lost 6 bases and the J gene lost 7 bases, with 15 bases spanning the gap. CDR3 residues: CASSPTALVGYTF. In DNA, the CDR3 is TGTGCCAGCAGCCCGACAGCCCTGGTTGGCTACACCTTC.

The CDR3 coding sequence is TGTGCCAGTGACAGGGGGCGGGCCGGGGAGCTGTTTTTT. This translates into CASDRGRAGELFF. The chain uses TRBV12-3 or TRBV12-4 and TRBJ2-2, with TRBD1 matching over 10 bases. The V and J ends lost 9 bases and 6 bases, in that order; junction bases with no gene match: 4. This CDR3 has 13 residues.

This clonotype was recorded a few times. V usage is TRBV20-1 and J usage is TRBJ2-3; perhaps TRBD1 as D (6 bases). The CDR3 spans 17 residues. CDR1 DFQATT and CDR2 SNEGSKA come from the germline V gene (reference sequence). V lost 1 base to trimming and J lost 3 bases, with 20 bases between them. The CDR3 sequence: CSARAQGLASFTDTQYF. The CDR3 nucleotides read TGCAGTGCTAGAGCACAGGGTTTGGCTTCCTTTACAGATACGCAGTATTTT.

The V call is TRBV12-5, the J call TRBJ1-5, with 9 bases aligning to TRBD1. V shed 6 bases, J shed 2 bases, and the junction held 5 bases outside the gene matches. CDR1 and CDR2 from the germline V gene are LGHNT and FRNRAP. The CDR3 length is 15 residues. CDR3 loop: CASGPGQGGNQPQHF. In nucleotides, the CDR3 is TGTGCTAGTGGCCCGGGACAGGGTGGCAATCAGCCCCAGCATTTT.

As to this clonotype: One end of the junction varies from germline; a read error may be responsible. This chain connects TRBV5-6 to TRBJ2-7; 7 nucleotides align to TRBD2. The CDR3 spans 17 residues. In germline, CDR1 is SGHDT, CDR2 YYEEEE. The CDR3 region is CASSLAPTSSGYTEQYF. The DNA of the CDR3 is TGTGCCAGTAGCTTGGCCCCGACTAGCTCGGGGTATACGGAGCAGTACTTC.

This clonotype turned up a few times. This rearrangement joins TRBV20-1 to TRBJ2-6, with D hard to call. V lost 2 bases, J lost 0 bases, and 14 bases lay in between. This CDR3 spans 17 amino acids. Per the germline V gene, CDR1 is DFQATT and CDR2 is SNEGSKA (reference sequence). The CDR3 region is CSARSPLGSSGANVLTF. The CDR3 coding sequence is TGCAGTGCTAGATCCCCCCTGGGAAGCTCTGGGGCCAACGTCCTGACTTTC.

The chain couples TRBV20-1 to TRBJ2-3; TRBD2 matches at 10 bases. J was trimmed by 5 bases and V by 4 bases; bases with no gene match: 6. Germline V CDR1 and CDR2: DFQATT, SNEGSKA (reference sequence). The CDR3 is 14 residues long. The CDR3 loop is CSANLAGVRDTQYF. The CDR3 DNA sequence: TGCAGTGCTAACCTAGCGGGAGTACGAGATACGCAGTATTTT.

The table lists this clonotype with a few counts. J is TRBJ2-3 and V is TRBV3-1, with D possibly being TRBD2 (5 bases). Germline CDR1 and CDR2: LGHDT and YNNKEL (reference sequence). The V end lost 0 bases, the J end lost 11 bases, and 27 bases lay between the germline ends. The CDR3 contains 18 residues. In nucleotides, the CDR3 is TGTGCCAGCAGCCAAGATAGTGGATTGCGGCTAGCCGGGAATGAGCAGTATTTT. Amino acid sequence: CASSQDSGLRLAGNEQYF.

This chain uses TRBV3-1 with TRBJ2-2, with D perhaps matching TRBD1 or TRBD2 (5 bases each). This CDR3 is 16 amino acids long. The V end was cut by 0 bases, the J end by 7 bases, with 15 bases between. Germline loops: CDR1 LGHDT, CDR2 YNNKEL (reference sequence). CDR3 nucleotide sequence: TGTGCCAGCAGCCAAGAGGCGTCGGGGCGAGTCGGGGAGCTGTTTTTT. Translation gives CASSQEASGRVGELFF.

The chain joins TRBV6-6 to TRBJ2-2; 10 bases line up with TRBD2. With V trimmed by 6 bases and J by 6 bases, 13 bases remained unmatched. The CDR3 has 17 residues. Germline CDR1 reads MNHNY; CDR2 reads SVGAGI (reference sequence). The CDR3 DNA sequence: TGTGCCAGCAGCGCGGGACTAGCGTTGGGAAGGGCCGGGGAGCTGTTTTTT. Translated: CASSAGLALGRAGELFF.

The table lists this clonotype with a few counts. One junction end does not reproduce the germline sequence, and a read error may be involved. The chain has TRBV7-2 and TRBJ1-1; no clear D gene. This CDR3 has 16 amino acids. The germline V gene encodes CDR1 SGHTA and CDR2 FQGNSA. The CDR3 loop is CASSVARLTRNTEAFF. CDR3 coding DNA: TGTGCCAGCAGCGTAGCGAGACTAACCCGGAACACTGAAGCTTTCTTT.

Points on this clonotype: No conserved phenylalanine or tryptophan is present at the end of the CDR3, so a read error is the likely explanation. The DNA is omitted, as the CDR3 cannot be located on it reliably, and the CDR3 follows TCRdb's listing. V is TRBV6-1 and J is TRBJ2-7; TRBD2 is the table's D call, not checked against the DNA. Germline V gives CDR1 MNHNS, CDR2 SASEGT. Including both end residues, the CDR3 is 8 amino acids long. CDR3: CASSTPTS.